This TCR beta chain was retrieved from a study of blood T cell repertoires in COVID-19. The overall study: Material from acute and convalescent COVID-19 was sourced from the United States, Italy and Spain. The analysed material was cDNA or gDNA that came from T cells, B-cell-depleted T cells, or PBMCs.

Only in-frame clones appear in the TCRdb table, and some are missing; sequencing was by immunoSEQ multiplex PCR. The data hold some 270,000 clones, with around 90% observed a single time. Germline CDR1 SEHNR, CDR2 FQNEAQ (reference sequence). V dropped 2 bases and J dropped 8 bases, with 15 bases sitting between them. This CDR3 is built from 14 residues. The receptor comes from a woman aged 40 to 49 who had recovered from COVID-19. The sample was PBMCs or T cells enriched from blood (not recorded which). V gene TRBV7-9 combines with J gene TRBJ1-1; the D gene is possibly TRBD1 (5 bases). The CDR3 loop reads CASSLTQVDGEAFF. In DNA, the CDR3 is TGTGCCAGCAGCTTAACACAGGTGGACGGAGAAGCTTTCTTT.